This entry lists 10 T cell receptor beta chains sequenced from one sample in a study of persistence of HIV-infected CD4 T cells. These receptors have no identified antigens. Sequencing used immunoSEQ version 4 in survey mode. Method: immunoSEQ multiplex PCR; TCRdb's copy keeps in-frame clones and lacks some. The sample carries under 40,000 clones, roughly 70% recorded once. The stimulus was an HIV-1 Gag 15-mer peptide pool, about 1 ug/peptide/mL. Responding CD4+ T cells were sorted by upregulation of both CD40 ligand and CD69. This sample comprised CD4+ T cells sorted from PBMCs after 18-hour stimulation, obtained from a patient who received antiretroviral therapy. The origin of the receptors is an adult man with HIV who was CMV-seropositive.

This clone showed up just once. The chain has TRBV28 and TRBJ2-3, with unresolved D. CDR1 is MDHEN, CDR2 SYDVKM, per germline. This CDR3 is built from 14 residues. Trimming cost V 5 bases and J 1 base, with 10 bases left between them. The chain's CDR3 is CASSDILGTDTQYF. The CDR3 DNA reads as TGTGCCAGCAGTGACATCCTTGGCACAGATACGCAGTATTTT.

In this sample, this clone turned up once. This chain connects TRBV7-8 to TRBJ2-1; TRBD2 is a possible D gene (5 bases). The CDR3 runs to 14 residues. Germline V gives CDR1 SGHVS, CDR2 FQNEAQ. V gave up 1 base and J gave up 7 bases, with 11 bases separating them. The CDR3 region is CASSLEPPGNEQFF. The CDR3 nucleotides read TGTGCCAGCAGCTTAGAACCCCCGGGGAATGAGCAGTTCTTC.

The chain joins TRBV6-5 to TRBJ1-2; TRBD1 agrees at 12 bases. Germline assignment: CDR1 MNHEY and CDR2 SVGAGI. The V gene end was trimmed by 4 bases and the J gene end by 6 bases; junction bases not matched to a gene: 9. The CDR3 contains 16 residues. The CDR3 sequence is CASSLLLGQGAHGYTF. In DNA form, the CDR3 reads TGTGCCAGCAGTTTGCTCCTGGGACAGGGGGCCCATGGCTACACCTTC.

This rearrangement joins TRBV9 to TRBJ1-2; tentative D call: TRBD1 (6 bases). Germline V gene data show CDR1 as SGDLS and CDR2 as YYNGEE. This CDR3 has 14 amino acids. V lost 4 bases and J 3 bases, leaving 13 bases between the germline ends. This chain's CDR3 is CASSHFRGDYGYTF. The CDR3 nucleotides read TGTGCCAGCAGCCATTTCAGGGGCGACTATGGCTACACCTTC. The complete variable domain, with remaining parts taken from reference TRBV9 and TRBJ1-2, reads DSGVTQTPKHLITATGQRVTLRCSPRSGDLSVYWYQQSLDQGLQFLIQYYNGEERAKGNILERFSAQQFPDLHSELNLSSLELGDSALYFCASSHFRGDYGYTFGSGTRLTVV.

The chain employs TRBV4-1 and TRBJ2-7, with 7 bases aligning to TRBD2. Losses at the gene ends were 1 base for V and 3 bases for J; bases not matched to a gene: 3. Germline V lookup: CDR1 MGHRA, CDR2 YSYEKL. The CDR3 contains 14 residues. CDR3 protein: CASSQVRGDYEQYF. As DNA, the CDR3 is TGCGCCAGCAGCCAAGTACGGGGGGACTACGAGCAGTACTTC.

This chain connects TRBV7-9 to TRBJ1-1; possible D gene TRBD1, 6 bases. Germline CDR1 SEHNR, CDR2 FQNEAQ (reference sequence). This CDR3 is 12 amino acids long. Trimming stripped 0 bases from V and 12 bases from J, with 11 bases between. The DNA for the CDR3 is TGTGCCAGCAGCTTAGCCGGGGGGCTGACTTTCTTT. Translated, it gives CASSLAGGLTFF.

The J gene is TRBJ1-1, the V gene TRBV6-5; the D gene is possibly TRBD1 (5 bases). The V end was cut by 6 bases, the J end by 3 bases, with 14 bases between. Per germline, CDR1 MNHEY and CDR2 SVGAGI. This CDR3 comprises 14 residues. CDR3 amino acids: CASRLETDYTEAFF. The CDR3 DNA sequence: TGTGCCAGCAGGCTCGAGACAGACTACACTGAAGCTTTCTTT.

The chain has TRBV7-2 and TRBJ2-4, with a weak D call TRBD1 (6 bases). V was trimmed by 4 bases and J by 4 bases, leaving 14 bases between them. Germline V gene lookup returns CDR1 SGHTA and CDR2 FQGNSA. The CDR3 loop spans 15 amino acids. The DNA of the CDR3 is TGTGCCAGCAGCTCCCGGACAGAGACGAAAAACATTCAGTACTTC. This codes for CASSSRTETKNIQYF. The full variable domain, with the rest looked up from reference TRBV7-2 and TRBJ2-4, is GAGVSQSPSNKVTEKGKDVELRCDPISGHTALYWYRQSLGQGLEFLIYFQGNSAPDKSGLPSDRFSAERTGGSVSTLTIQRTQQEDSAVYLCASSSRTETKNIQYFGAGTRLSVL.

This chain links TRBV27 with TRBJ1-6; D is ambiguous. The CDR3 runs 14 residues. The germline CDR1 and CDR2 sequences are MNHEY and SMNVEV (reference sequence). Trimming removed 0 bases from V and 7 bases from J, with 7 bases in between. CDR3 in amino acids: CASSLSIRNSPLHF. The DNA of the CDR3 is TGTGCCAGCAGTTTATCGATCCGGAATTCACCCCTCCACTTT.

The genes are TRBV3-1 (or the pseudogene TRBV3-2) and TRBJ2-7; D unclear. This CDR3 contains 13 residues. The germline V gene encodes CDR1 LGHDT and CDR2 YNNKEL (reference sequence). The V and J ends lost 3 bases and 1 base respectively, with 7 bases between them. DNA for the CDR3: TGTGCCAGCAGCCATAGGGTTTCCTACGAGCAGTACTTC. Residues: CASSHRVSYEQYF.